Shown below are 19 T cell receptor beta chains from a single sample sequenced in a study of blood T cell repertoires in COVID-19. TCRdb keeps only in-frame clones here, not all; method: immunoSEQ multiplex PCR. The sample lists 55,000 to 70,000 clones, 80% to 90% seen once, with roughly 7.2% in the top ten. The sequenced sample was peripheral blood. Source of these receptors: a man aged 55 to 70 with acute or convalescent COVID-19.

The CDR3 nucleotides are TGCGCCAGCAGCCAAGCGGCGGGGTTGGGAAACACCATATATTTT. Translating it yields CASSQAAGLGNTIYF. The chain uses TRBV4-3 and TRBJ1-3; D is unclear. The CDR3 has 15 amino acids. Germline V gene lookup returns CDR1 LGHNA and CDR2 YSLEER. Trimming removed 1 base at V and 4 bases at J, with 11 bases between.

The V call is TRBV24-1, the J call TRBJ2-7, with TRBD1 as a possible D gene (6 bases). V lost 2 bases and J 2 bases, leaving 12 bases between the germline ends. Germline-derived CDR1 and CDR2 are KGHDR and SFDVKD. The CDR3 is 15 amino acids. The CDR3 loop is CATSDSRDITYEQYF. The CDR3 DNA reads TGTGCCACCAGTGATTCCCGGGACATAACCTACGAGCAGTACTTC.

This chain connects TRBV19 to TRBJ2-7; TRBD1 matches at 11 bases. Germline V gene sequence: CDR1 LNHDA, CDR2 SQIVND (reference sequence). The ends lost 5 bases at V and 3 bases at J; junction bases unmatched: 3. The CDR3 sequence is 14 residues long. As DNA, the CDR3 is TGTGCCAGTAGTTGGACAGGGGGCAACTACGAGCAGTACTTC. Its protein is CASSWTGGNYEQYF.

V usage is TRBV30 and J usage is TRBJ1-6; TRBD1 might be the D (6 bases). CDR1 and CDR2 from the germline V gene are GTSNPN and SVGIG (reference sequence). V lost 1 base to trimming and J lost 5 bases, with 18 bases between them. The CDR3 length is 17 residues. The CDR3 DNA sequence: TGTGCCTGGAGTGCCATAGGGGGTCCTAACAATAATTCACCCCTCCACTTT. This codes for CAWSAIGGPNNNSPLHF.

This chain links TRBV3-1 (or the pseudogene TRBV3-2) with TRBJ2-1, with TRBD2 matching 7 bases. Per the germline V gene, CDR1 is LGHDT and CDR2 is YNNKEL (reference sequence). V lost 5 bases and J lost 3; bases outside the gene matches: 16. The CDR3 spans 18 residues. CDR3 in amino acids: CASSSSIWRAGNYNEQFF. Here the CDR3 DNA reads TGTGCCAGCAGCTCCTCAATTTGGCGAGCGGGGAACTACAATGAGCAGTTCTTC.

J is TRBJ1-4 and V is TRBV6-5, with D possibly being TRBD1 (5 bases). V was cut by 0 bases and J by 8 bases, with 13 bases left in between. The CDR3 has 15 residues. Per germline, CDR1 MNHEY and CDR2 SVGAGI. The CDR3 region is CASSYSGRGYEKLFF. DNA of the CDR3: TGTGCCAGCAGTTACTCGGGTAGGGGATACGAAAAACTGTTTTTT.

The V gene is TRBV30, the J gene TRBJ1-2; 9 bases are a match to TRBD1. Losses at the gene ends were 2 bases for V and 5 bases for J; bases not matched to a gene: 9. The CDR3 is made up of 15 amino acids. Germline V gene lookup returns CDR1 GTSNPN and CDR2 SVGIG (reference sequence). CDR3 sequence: CAWSFTDRGGYGYTF. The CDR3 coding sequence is TGTGCCTGGAGTTTTACGGACAGGGGTGGATATGGCTACACCTTC.

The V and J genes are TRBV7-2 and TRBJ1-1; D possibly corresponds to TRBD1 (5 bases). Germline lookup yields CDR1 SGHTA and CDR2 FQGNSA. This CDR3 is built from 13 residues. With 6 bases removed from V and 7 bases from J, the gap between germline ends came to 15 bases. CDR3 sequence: CASRAAGLVEAFF. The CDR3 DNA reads TGTGCCAGCAGGGCCGCAGGGCTGGTTGAAGCTTTCTTT.

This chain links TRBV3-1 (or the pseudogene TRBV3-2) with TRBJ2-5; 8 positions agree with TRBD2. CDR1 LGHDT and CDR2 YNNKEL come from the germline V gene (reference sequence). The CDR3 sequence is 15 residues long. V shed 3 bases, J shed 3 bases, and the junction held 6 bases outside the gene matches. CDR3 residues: CASSQRGLGKETQYF. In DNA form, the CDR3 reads TGTGCCAGCAGCCAGAGGGGACTAGGGAAAGAGACCCAGTACTTC.

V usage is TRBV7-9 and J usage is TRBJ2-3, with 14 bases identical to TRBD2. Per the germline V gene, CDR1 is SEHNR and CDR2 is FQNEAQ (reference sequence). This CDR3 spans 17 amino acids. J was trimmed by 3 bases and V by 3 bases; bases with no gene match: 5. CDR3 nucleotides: TGTGCCAGCAGCTTGCGACTAGCGGGGGGGTTTACAGATACGCAGTATTTT. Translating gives CASSLRLAGGFTDTQYF. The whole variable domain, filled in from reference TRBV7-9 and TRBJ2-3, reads DTGVSQNPRHKITKRGQNVTFRCDPISEHNRLYWYRQTLGQGPEFLTYFQNEAQLEKSRLLSDRFSAERPKGSFSTLEIQRTEQGDSAMYLCASSLRLAGGFTDTQYFGPGTRLTVL.

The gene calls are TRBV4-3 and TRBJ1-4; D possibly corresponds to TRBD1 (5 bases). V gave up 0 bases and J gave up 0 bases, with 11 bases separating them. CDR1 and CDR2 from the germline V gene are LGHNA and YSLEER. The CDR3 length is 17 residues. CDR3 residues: CASSQDGAATTNEKLFF. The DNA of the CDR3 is TGCGCCAGCAGCCAAGATGGGGCAGCCACAACTAATGAAAAACTGTTTTTT.

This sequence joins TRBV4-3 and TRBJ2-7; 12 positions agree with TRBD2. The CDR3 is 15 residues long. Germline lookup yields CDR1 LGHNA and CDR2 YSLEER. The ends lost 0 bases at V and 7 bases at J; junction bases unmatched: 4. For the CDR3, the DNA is TGCGCCAGCAGCCAAGATGGGACTAGCGGGTTTGAGCAGTACTTC. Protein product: CASSQDGTSGFEQYF.

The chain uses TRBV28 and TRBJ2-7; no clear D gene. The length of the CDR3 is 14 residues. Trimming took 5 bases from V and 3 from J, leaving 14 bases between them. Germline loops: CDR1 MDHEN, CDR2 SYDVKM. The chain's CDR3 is CASSGSRSFYEQYF. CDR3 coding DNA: TGTGCCAGCAGTGGGTCGAGGAGCTTCTACGAGCAGTACTTC.

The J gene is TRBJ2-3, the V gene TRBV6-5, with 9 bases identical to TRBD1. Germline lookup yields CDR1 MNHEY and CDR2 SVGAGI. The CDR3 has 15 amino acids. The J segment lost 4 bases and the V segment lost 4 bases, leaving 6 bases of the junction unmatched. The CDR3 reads CASSLPGQGPDTQYF. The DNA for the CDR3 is TGTGCCAGCAGTTTACCGGGACAGGGACCAGATACGCAGTATTTT.

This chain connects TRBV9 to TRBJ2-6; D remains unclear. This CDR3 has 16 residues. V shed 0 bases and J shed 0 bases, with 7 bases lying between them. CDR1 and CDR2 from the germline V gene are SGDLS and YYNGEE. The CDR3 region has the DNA TGTGCCAGCAGCGTAGAAGCCCACTCTGGGGCCAACGTCCTGACTTTC. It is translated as CASSVEAHSGANVLTF.

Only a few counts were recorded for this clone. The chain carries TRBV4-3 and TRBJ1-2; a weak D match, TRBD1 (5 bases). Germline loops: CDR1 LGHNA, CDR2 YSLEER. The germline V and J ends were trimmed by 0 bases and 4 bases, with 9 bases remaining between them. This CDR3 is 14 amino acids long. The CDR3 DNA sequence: TGCGCCAGCAGCCAAGAGCAGGGCGGCTATGGCTACACCTTC. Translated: CASSQEQGGYGYTF.

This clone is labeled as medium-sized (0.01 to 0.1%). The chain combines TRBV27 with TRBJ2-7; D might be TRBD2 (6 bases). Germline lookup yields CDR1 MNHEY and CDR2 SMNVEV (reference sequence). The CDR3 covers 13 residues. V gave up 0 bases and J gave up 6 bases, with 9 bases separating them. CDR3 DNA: TGTGCCAGCAGTTTATCGACTAGTAGCGAGCAGTACTTC. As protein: CASSLSTSSEQYF.

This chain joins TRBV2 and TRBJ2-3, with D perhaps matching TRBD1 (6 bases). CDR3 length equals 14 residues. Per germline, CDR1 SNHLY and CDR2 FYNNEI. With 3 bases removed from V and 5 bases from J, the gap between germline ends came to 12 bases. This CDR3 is CASSEAGEGDTQYF. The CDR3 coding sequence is TGTGCCAGCAGTGAGGCAGGGGAAGGAGATACGCAGTATTTT. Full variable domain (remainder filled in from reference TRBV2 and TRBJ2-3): EPEVTQTPSHQVTQMGQEVILRCVPISNHLYFYWYRQILGQKVEFLVSFYNNEISEKSEIFDDQFSVERPDGSNFTLKIRSTKLEDSAMYFCASSEAGEGDTQYFGPGTRLTVL.

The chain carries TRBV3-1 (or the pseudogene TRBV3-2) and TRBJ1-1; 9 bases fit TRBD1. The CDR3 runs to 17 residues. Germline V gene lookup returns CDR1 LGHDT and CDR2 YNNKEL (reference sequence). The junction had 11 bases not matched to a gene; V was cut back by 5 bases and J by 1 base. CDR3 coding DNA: TGTGCCAGCAGCGTCGGGACAGGGCGACGAGCGAACACTGAAGCTTTCTTT. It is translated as CASSVGTGRRANTEAFF.